The 29 T cell receptor beta chains below come from one sample, sequenced in a study of HIV-infected children after antiretroviral therapy interruption. Unique molecular identifiers were included in an RNA-based 3' RACE TCR library. Via MiXCR, TCRdb re-called the 3' RACE reads, giving one row per CDR3 protein. The table includes about 89,000 distinct CDR3 sequences, around 6.9% detected once. Indicated treatment: PENTA 11 planned treatment interruption arm or continuous ART arm. The sample consisted of CD45RA+ CD4+ T cells from PBMCs, pooled from several time points, taken from a donor given antiretroviral therapy, either interrupted or continuous. Subset denoted: naive CD4+ CD45RA+ CD45RO- T cells. The receptors derive from a pool of human donors with HIV.

This clonotype was detected ten times or more. This chain links TRBV12-3 or TRBV12-4 with TRBJ2-2; 8 nucleotides match TRBD1. This CDR3 comprises 15 residues. Losses at the gene ends were 5 bases for V and 5 bases for J; bases not matched to a gene: 7. The CDR3 sequence: CASSIRTGWTGELFF. In nucleotides, the CDR3 is TGTGCCAGCAGTATTAGGACAGGGTGGACCGGGGAGCTGTTTTTT.

The chain recombines TRBV6-5 with TRBJ2-5, with a possible D match to TRBD2 (5 bases). The CDR3 contains 15 residues. The germline CDR1 and CDR2 sequences are MNHEY and SVGAGI. The V gene lost 5 bases and the J gene lost 5 bases, with 18 bases spanning the gap. The CDR3 here is CASSATRWFIETQYF. CDR3 sequence (DNA): TGTGCCAGCAGTGCTACTAGGTGGTTCATCGAGACCCAGTACTTC.

This chain uses TRBV6-1 with TRBJ2-7, with TRBD2 identical over 7 bases. With V trimmed by 1 base and J by 9 bases, 9 bases remained unmatched. The germline V gene encodes CDR1 MNHNS and CDR2 SASEGT. This CDR3 contains 14 residues. CDR3 DNA: TGTGCCAGCAGTGAAGTCAAGAGCGGGGTGGGGCAGTACTTC. Its protein is CASSEVKSGVGQYF.

This clonotype showed up many times. V and J are TRBV7-2 and TRBJ1-1; D call uncertain. The CDR3 runs to 14 residues. Trimming stripped 5 bases from V and 3 bases from J, with 13 bases between. Germline V CDR1 and CDR2: SGHTA, FQGNSA. CDR3 loop: CASSPYIGDTEAFF. The CDR3 DNA reads TGTGCCAGCAGCCCATATATTGGGGACACTGAAGCTTTCTTT.

This clonotype was recorded at least ten times. The CDR3 DNA is TGTGCCAGCAGCTCTGCCAAACAGGGGGCGCGTGAGCAGTACTTC. Its translation: CASSSAKQGAREQYF. The chain links TRBV12-3 or TRBV12-4 to TRBJ2-7, with 9 bases matching TRBD1. CDR3 length: 15 residues. V lost 6 bases and J lost 7; bases outside the gene matches: 13.

In this sample, this clonotype turned up many times. J is TRBJ1-1 and V is TRBV5-1; 7 nucleotides line up with TRBD1. From germline, CDR1 is SGHRS and CDR2 YFSETQ. The CDR3 contains 15 residues. J gave up 0 bases and V 4 bases, and 6 bases lay outside the gene matches. The CDR3: CASSRDSPMNTEAFF. DNA for the CDR3: TGCGCCAGCAGCAGGGACAGCCCCATGAACACTGAAGCTTTCTTT.

This clonotype was picked up a small number of times. The chain has TRBV12-3 or TRBV12-4 and TRBJ1-5, with a weak D call TRBD1 (5 bases). V dropped 5 bases and J dropped 1 base, with 12 bases sitting between them. The CDR3 spans 15 residues. The chain's CDR3 is CASSPRQISNQPQHF. CDR3 sequence (DNA): TGTGCCAGCAGTCCCAGACAGATAAGCAATCAGCCCCAGCATTTT.

This clonotype has ten or more counts. V is TRBV7-8 and J is TRBJ1-2; the D is unclear. The CDR3 has 14 amino acids. Germline V gene sequence: CDR1 SGHVS, CDR2 FQNEAQ. With 5 bases removed from V and 4 bases from J, the gap between germline ends came to 14 bases. For the CDR3, the DNA is TGTGCCAGCAGCAGTGGGGAAGCACCCTATGGCTACACCTTC. It is translated as CASSSGEAPYGYTF.

This clonotype was seen ten or more times. This chain uses TRBV3-1 with TRBJ2-1, with 8 bases matching TRBD2. Germline V gives CDR1 LGHDT, CDR2 YNNKEL (reference sequence). With 6 bases clipped from V and 7 bases from J, the junction kept 11 bases outside the gene matches. The CDR3 is made up of 15 amino acids. The chain's CDR3 is CASSQRGLGGNEQFF. DNA for the CDR3: TGTGCCAGCAGTCAGCGGGGGCTTGGGGGGAATGAGCAGTTCTTC.

This clonotype was counted ten times or more. V is TRBV29-1 and J is TRBJ2-3; 8 positions match TRBD2. V lost 6 bases to trimming and J lost 10 bases; unmatched junction nucleotides: 6. Germline V gene lookup returns CDR1 SQVTM and CDR2 ANQGSEA. The CDR3 has 11 residues. The CDR3 reads CSVQPGGSQYF. The CDR3, as DNA: TGCAGCGTCCAACCGGGAGGGTCGCAGTATTTT.

There are many counts of this clonotype. The chain uses TRBV19 and TRBJ2-7; no reliable D call. This CDR3 region has 15 residues. From germline, CDR1 is LNHDA and CDR2 SQIVND (reference sequence). V lost 4 bases and J lost 0, with 13 bases in between. The CDR3 protein is CASSTRGASSYEQYF. The CDR3 nucleotides are TGTGCCAGTAGTACCCGAGGCGCTTCCTCCTACGAGCAGTACTTC. The variable domain in full, completed from reference TRBV19 and TRBJ2-7, reads DGGITQSPKYLFRKEGQNVTLSCEQNLNHDAMYWYRQDPGQGLRLIYYSQIVNDFQKGDIAEGYSVSREKKESFPLTVTSAQKNPTAFYLCASSTRGASSYEQYFGPGTRLTVT.

This clonotype was observed many times. The CDR3 reads CASIGGLARDTQYF. The CDR3, as DNA: TGTGCCAGCATCGGTGGACTAGCTCGAGATACGCAGTATTTT. This rearrangement joins TRBV27 to TRBJ2-3, with 8 bases that match TRBD2. This CDR3 is built from 14 residues. The germline CDR1 and CDR2 sequences are MNHEY and SMNVEV (reference sequence). Losses at the gene ends were 7 bases for V and 5 bases for J; bases not matched to a gene: 8.

By frequency in the sample, this clonotype is medium-sized. V is TRBV12-5 and J is TRBJ1-2, with 11 bases lining up with TRBD1. There are 14 residues in the CDR3. Trimming removed 5 bases from V and 6 bases from J; junction bases left unmatched: 5. Germline V gene data show CDR1 as LGHNT and CDR2 as FRNRAP. CDR3 region: CASGPRTGGNGYTF. The CDR3 DNA sequence: TGTGCTAGTGGTCCTCGGACAGGGGGCAATGGCTACACCTTC.

Notes on this clonotype: A much larger clone is a single base away; this may be a read error. This chain connects TRBV2 to TRBJ1-3, with TRBD1 identical over 7 bases. The CDR3 is 15 amino acids. The germline gives CDR1 SNHLY, CDR2 FYNNEI. CDR3 DNA: TGTGCCAGCCAAACAGGGGCTCAATCTGGAACCACCATATATTTT. Translation: CASQTGAQSGTTIYF.

This clonotype was seen at least ten times. The gene calls are TRBV21-1 and TRBJ1-1; TRBD1, the table's D call, was not compared with the DNA. TRBV21-1 is a pseudogene segment. This CDR3 has 16 residues. The CDR3 protein is CASSKKIGATNTEAFF. The DNA for the CDR3 is TGTGCCAGCAGCAAAAAGATCGGCGCGACGAACACTGAAGCTTTCTTT.

This clonotype was detected many times. The chain combines TRBV20-1 with TRBJ2-3; 9 bases are shared with TRBD2. This CDR3 comprises 15 residues. The junction had 9 bases not matched to a gene; V was cut back by 5 bases and J by 3 bases. Germline V gives CDR1 DFQATT, CDR2 SNEGSKA (reference sequence). The CDR3 DNA is TGCAGTGCTCCGAGAGGACTAGCGAGAACAGATACGCAGTATTTT. As protein: CSAPRGLARTDTQYF.

In this sample, this clonotype turned up many times. The rearrangement links TRBV15 to TRBJ2-3, with no clear D. There are 14 residues in the CDR3. V was cut by 1 base and J by 0 bases, with 5 bases left in between. CDR1 and CDR2 from the germline V gene are LNHNV and YYDKDF (reference sequence). CDR3 coding DNA: TGTGCCACCAGCAGAGGCATAAGCACAGATACGCAGTATTTT. This sequence encodes CATSRGISTDTQYF.

This clonotype was seen many times. The chain carries TRBV7-2 and TRBJ2-5; TRBD2 might be the D (6 bases). The CDR3 extends over 13 amino acids. Trimming shortened V by 1 base and J by 3 bases, and 6 bases separated the two germline ends. In germline, CDR1 is SGHTA, CDR2 FQGNSA. For the CDR3, the DNA is TGTGCCAGCAGCTTAGGGGGGGAAGAGACCCAGTACTTC. Its protein is CASSLGGEETQYF.

The table lists this clonotype with many counts. The chain employs TRBV2 and TRBJ1-1, with 9 bases lining up with TRBD1. This CDR3 is built from 16 residues. CDR1 and CDR2 from the germline V gene are SNHLY and FYNNEI. V lost 6 bases and J lost 1; bases outside the gene matches: 9. The CDR3 spells CASRPGTGSWNTEAFF. The CDR3 region has the DNA TGTGCCAGCAGGCCAGGGACAGGGAGTTGGAACACTGAAGCTTTCTTT.

This clonotype was counted at least ten times. The rearrangement joins TRBV20-1 to TRBJ1-2; D uncertain. The CDR3 consists of 15 residues. V gave up 0 bases and J gave up 5 bases, with 16 bases separating them. Germline CDR1 is DFQATT and CDR2 is SNEGSKA (reference sequence). In DNA form, the CDR3 reads TGCAGTGCTAGAGAATTTGGAACACAAGGGTATGGCTACACCTTC. Its translation is CSAREFGTQGYGYTF.

This clonotype came up many times. The DNA of the CDR3 is TGTGCCAGCAGAGCCGGACAGGGGATGTCAGATACGCAGTATTTT. Its translation is CASRAGQGMSDTQYF. This sequence joins TRBV2 and TRBJ2-3, with TRBD1 matching over 9 bases. The trim removed 6 bases at V and 4 bases at J, leaving 8 bases unmatched. Per germline, CDR1 SNHLY and CDR2 FYNNEI. The CDR3 length is 15 residues.

This clonotype was recorded at least ten times. The V call is TRBV28, the J call TRBJ2-2; perhaps TRBD2 as D (6 bases). The CDR3 has 15 residues. The V gene's germline CDR1 is MDHEN and CDR2 SYDVKM. Trimming took off 7 bases at V and 0 bases at J, with 12 bases between the two ends. CDR3 sequence: CASTPGLPNTGELFF. For the CDR3, the DNA is TGTGCCAGCACCCCTGGACTACCGAACACCGGGGAGCTGTTTTTT. The variable domain in full, with the rest retrieved from reference TRBV28 and TRBJ2-2, is DVKVTQSSRYLVKRTGEKVFLECVQDMDHENMFWYRQDPGLGLRLIYFSYDVKMKEKGDIPEGYSVSREKKERFSLILESASTNQTSMYLCASTPGLPNTGELFFGEGSRLTVL.

CDR3 DNA sequence: TGCGCCAGCAGTACGTCAGACGGTGGGACTTACAATGAGCAGTTCTTC. Its translation: CASSTSDGGTYNEQFF. The chain uses TRBV5-1 and TRBJ2-1; D possibly corresponds to TRBD2 (6 bases). The length of the CDR3 is 16 residues. Trimming pared 5 bases from V and 4 bases from J, leaving 19 bases between. Per the germline V gene, CDR1 is SGHRS and CDR2 is YFSETQ.

The rearrangement joins TRBV5-1 to TRBJ2-7, with no clear D. The CDR3 extends over 15 amino acids. Germline V gives CDR1 SGHRS, CDR2 YFSETQ. V lost 4 bases, J lost 0 bases, and 14 bases lay in between. The CDR3 sequence is CASSPLGPISYEQYF. The CDR3 DNA follows: TGCGCCAGCAGCCCACTTGGTCCGATCTCCTACGAGCAGTACTTC.

This clonotype was recorded many times. The chain joins TRBV5-5 to TRBJ2-1, with 8 positions matching TRBD1. There are 14 residues in the CDR3. V shed 5 bases, J shed 7 bases, and the junction held 8 bases outside the gene matches. In germline, CDR1 is SGHKS, CDR2 YYEKEE (reference sequence). CDR3 nucleotides: TGTGCCAGCAGTCCGGGACAGGATAGGAATGAGCAGTTCTTC. The encoded protein is CASSPGQDRNEQFF.

For this clonotype: This may arise from a read error, as a much more abundant clone is one base away. The rearrangement links TRBV20-1 to TRBJ2-3; D is ambiguous. The CDR3 is 16 residues long. Germline values: CDR1 DFQATT, CDR2 SNEGSKA (reference sequence). CDR3 in DNA: TGCAGTGGTAGAGATCCTAACTCCCCCAGAACAGATACGCAGTATTTT. It yields the protein CSGRDPNSPRTDTQYF.

This clonotype was counted at least ten times. The rearrangement links TRBV15 to TRBJ1-2; no definite D call. The germline gives CDR1 LNHNV, CDR2 YYDKDF (reference sequence). CDR3 length: 13 amino acids. V was clipped by 0 bases and J by 4 bases, with 6 bases between them. DNA of the CDR3: TGTGCCACCAGCAGAGATCGTTTCTATGGCTACACCTTC. Translation gives CATSRDRFYGYTF. The entire variable domain, with the rest obtained from reference TRBV15 and TRBJ1-2, is as follows: DAMVIQNPRYQVTQFGKPVTLSCSQTLNHNVMYWYQQKSSQAPKLLFHYYDKDFNNEADTPDNFQSRRPNTSFCFLDIRSPGLGDTAMYLCATSRDRFYGYTFGSGTRLTVV.

This clonotype has ten or more counts. V gene TRBV11-2 combines with J gene TRBJ1-2, with TRBD1 identical over 8 bases. CDR1 and CDR2 (germline): SGHAT, FQNNGV. The V segment lost 5 bases and the J segment 4 bases; nucleotides outside the gene matches: 6. The CDR3 consists of 14 residues. The CDR3 region has the DNA TGTGCCAGCAGCCCGGACAGGGCGTTCTATGGCTACACCTTC. It translates to CASSPDRAFYGYTF.

In this sample, this clonotype turned up many times. V usage is TRBV2 and J usage is TRBJ1-1; D gene unclear. Germline CDR1 and CDR2: SNHLY and FYNNEI. V dropped 11 bases and J dropped 3 bases, with 16 bases sitting between them. This CDR3 region has 13 residues. In nucleotides, the CDR3 is TGTGCCGGTCTTAATCTTCGTGACACTGAAGCTTTCTTT. This translates into CAGLNLRDTEAFF.